Presented here are 25 T cell receptor beta chains from one specimen sequenced in a study of identical twins (dated by TCRdb to the mid-2010s). The method was 5' RACE. Sequencing was carried out with an Illumina HiSeq 2000. TCRdb reanalyzed the raw reads on its own, using fastp at Q25 for trimming and MiXCR for clone calling, and kept in-frame beta chains. CDR3 protein sequences are deduplicated, and each keeps its most common genes and DNA. This sample has 1,800,000 or so distinct CDR3 sequences in its table, and about 30% of those were observed once. The ten largest clones represent roughly 0.3% of the sample. Sequenced material: cord blood. The receptors come from a newborn girl in good health.

This clonotype turned up a few times. The rearrangement links TRBV20-1 to TRBJ1-2; weak D call: TRBD1 (6 bases). Germline CDR1 is DFQATT and CDR2 is SNEGSKA (reference sequence). Trimming stripped 6 bases from V and 4 bases from J, with 21 bases between. The CDR3 totals 15 residues. CDR3: CSATPTGPWGYGYTF. CDR3 DNA: TGCAGTGCGACACCCACAGGGCCCTGGGGCTATGGCTACACCTTC.

As regards this clonotype: The germline gene is not matched at one end of the junction; a read error may be the cause. The V gene is TRBV7-6, the J gene TRBJ2-3; perhaps TRBD2 as D (5 bases). The germline gives CDR1 SGHVS, CDR2 FNYEAQ. CDR3 size: 15 residues. The CDR3 spells CTSSLSQRSTDTQYF. The DNA for the CDR3 is TGTACCAGCAGCTTAAGTCAGCGGAGCACAGATACGCAGTATTTT.

This clonotype was picked up a small number of times. This chain connects TRBV20-1 to TRBJ2-2; D is perhaps TRBD1 (5 bases). This CDR3 comprises 14 residues. V lost 1 base, J lost 5 bases, and 11 bases lay in between. Looked up from germline, CDR1 is DFQATT and CDR2 is SNEGSKA (reference sequence). CDR3 nucleotides: TGCAGTGCTAGAGTTCAGGGAAGAACCGGGGAGCTGTTTTTT. Protein product: CSARVQGRTGELFF.

This clonotype occurred a few times. The gene calls are TRBV4-2 and TRBJ1-1; 8 positions agree with TRBD1. The CDR3 is 15 amino acids. J gave up 7 bases and V 1 base, and 8 bases lay outside the gene matches. Germline CDR1 reads LGHNA; CDR2 reads YNFKEQ. This CDR3 is CASSQVAGTGSEAFF. The CDR3 nucleotides are TGTGCCAGCAGCCAAGTGGCCGGGACAGGTAGTGAAGCTTTCTTT.

V gene TRBV12-3 or TRBV12-4 combines with J gene TRBJ2-2, with D possibly matching TRBD2 (7 bases). This CDR3 is built from 16 residues. Trimming shortened V by 5 bases and J by 6 bases, and 19 bases separated the two germline ends. The chain's CDR3 is CASSTRGGELSGELFF. DNA for the CDR3: TGTGCCAGCAGTACCCGAGGGGGGGAGTTATCCGGGGAGCTGTTTTTT.

The chain links TRBV2 to TRBJ1-5; perhaps TRBD1 as D (5 bases). Trimming removed 7 bases at V and 2 bases at J, with 15 bases between. This CDR3 is built from 15 residues. Germline-derived CDR1 and CDR2 are SNHLY and FYNNEI. The CDR3 DNA sequence: TGTGCCAGCAAGGGGAGAGCAGGAGGCAATCAGCCCCAGCATTTT. The encoded protein is CASKGRAGGNQPQHF. The variable domain in full, completed from reference TRBV2 and TRBJ1-5, reads EPEVTQTPSHQVTQMGQEVILRCVPISNHLYFYWYRQILGQKVEFLVSFYNNEISEKSEIFDDQFSVERPDGSNFTLKIRSTKLEDSAMYFCASKGRAGGNQPQHFGDGTRLSIL.

This chain connects TRBV28 to TRBJ1-1; unclear D gene. The length of the CDR3 is 15 residues. In germline, CDR1 is MDHEN, CDR2 SYDVKM. V lost 7 bases and J lost 1, with 16 bases in between. The CDR3 is CASTRLSGWNTEAFF. The CDR3 bases are TGTGCCAGCACCCGGCTTTCGGGCTGGAACACTGAAGCTTTCTTT.

This chain links TRBV6-5 with TRBJ1-1, with D maybe TRBD1 (5 bases). The CDR3 contains 12 residues. V lost 9 bases and J 0 bases, leaving 8 bases between the germline ends. Germline assignment: CDR1 MNHEY and CDR2 SVGAGI. The CDR3 here is CASGTVNTEAFF. The CDR3 coding sequence is TGTGCCAGTGGGACGGTGAACACTGAAGCTTTCTTT.

For this clonotype: A clone one base away is much larger, so this may be a read error. This chain links TRBV28 with TRBJ1-1, with D possibly TRBD1 on 6 matching bases. This CDR3 has 12 amino acids. Per the germline V gene, CDR1 is MDHEN and CDR2 is SYDVKM. The chain's CDR3 is CASSWDNTEVFF. CDR3 sequence (DNA): TGTGCCAGCAGTTGGGACAACACTGAAGTTTTCTTT. Filled out from reference TRBV28 and TRBJ1-1, the complete variable domain reads DVKVTQSSRYLVKRTGEKVFLECVQDMDHENMFWYRQDPGLGLRLIYFSYDVKMKEKGDIPEGYSVSREKKERFSLILESASTNQTSMYLCASSWDNTEVFFGQGTRLTVV.

The chain combines TRBV29-1 with TRBJ1-2; D perhaps matches TRBD1 (5 bases). Trimming cost V 6 bases and J 2 bases, with 13 bases left between them. CDR1 SQVTM and CDR2 ANQGSEA come from the germline V gene. The CDR3 covers 13 residues. The CDR3 DNA follows: TGCAGCGTGGAGAGGACAACCAACTATGGCTACACCTTC. As protein: CSVERTTNYGYTF.

Worth noting for this clonotype: A much larger clone differs by one base, so this may be a read error. The rearrangement links TRBV4-1 to TRBJ2-5, with 7 bases matching TRBD2. V trimming: 0 bases; J trimming: 2 bases; junction bases outside the gene matches: 3. This CDR3 contains 15 residues. The germline V gene has CDR1 MGHRA and CDR2 YSYEKL. CDR3 amino acids: CASSQERLAQETQYF. The CDR3 DNA reads TGCGCCAGCAGCCAAGAGAGACTAGCACAAGAGACCCAGTACTTC.

Notes on this clonotype: Given a much more abundant clone one base away, this may be a read error. The rearrangement links TRBV7-2 to TRBJ2-7; no firm D call. The assigned J gene may be wrong: the sequence end matches TRBJ2-4 better. Germline lookup yields CDR1 SGHTA and CDR2 FQGNSA. CDR3 length: 15 residues. The CDR3 sequence: CASGRVGGAKNIQYF. The CDR3 DNA follows: TGTGCCAGCGGCCGGGTTGGCGGAGCCAAAAACATTCAGTACTTC.

This clonotype was seen a handful of times. V gene TRBV12-3 or TRBV12-4 combines with J gene TRBJ2-5; 7 bases match TRBD1. The V gene end was trimmed by 6 bases and the J gene end by 4 bases; junction bases not matched to a gene: 11. This CDR3 comprises 15 residues. CDR3 nucleotide sequence: TGTGCCAGCAGCCCGAGACAGGGAAGGATAGAGACCCAGTACTTC. Translating gives CASSPRQGRIETQYF.

This chain joins TRBV6-2 or TRBV6-3 and TRBJ2-4; 7 nucleotides align to TRBD1. Germline V gives CDR1 MNHEY, CDR2 SVGEGT. The CDR3 is 15 amino acids. V lost 5 bases, J lost 1 base, and 5 bases stayed unmatched. The CDR3 is CASSGKGQAKNIQYF. The DNA for the CDR3 is TGTGCCAGCAGTGGAAAGGGACAGGCCAAAAACATTCAGTACTTC.

This rearrangement joins TRBV4-1 to TRBJ2-1; no reliable D call. Germline CDR1 MGHRA, CDR2 YSYEKL. Trimming cost V 1 base and J 9 bases, with 10 bases left between them. This CDR3 is 13 amino acids long. The CDR3 region is CASSQAPASEQFF. The CDR3 DNA sequence: TGCGCCAGCAGCCAAGCCCCAGCCAGTGAGCAGTTCTTC.

The gene calls are TRBV28 and TRBJ2-1; TRBD1 matches 7 bases. In germline, CDR1 is MDHEN, CDR2 SYDVKM. The V segment lost 6 bases and the J segment 1 base; nucleotides outside the gene matches: 6. The CDR3 contains 15 residues. This CDR3 is CASRLPGGSYNEQFF. The CDR3, as DNA: TGTGCCAGCAGACTCCCAGGGGGATCCTACAATGAGCAGTTCTTC.

V gene TRBV7-2 combines with J gene TRBJ1-1, with D tentatively TRBD1 (6 bases). The CDR3 runs to 15 residues. Germline V lookup: CDR1 SGHTA, CDR2 FQGNSA. V gave up 5 bases and J gave up 4 bases, with 17 bases separating them. The CDR3 DNA is TGTGCCAGCAGCACATTCAGGGGAGATAGCACTGAAGCTTTCTTT. Its protein is CASSTFRGDSTEAFF.

The chain joins TRBV6-2 or TRBV6-3 to TRBJ1-6, with 9 bases aligning to TRBD1. The CDR3 is 19 residues long. Germline V gives CDR1 MNHEY, CDR2 SVGEGT. V gave up 2 bases and J gave up 4 bases; unmatched junction bases: 12. The CDR3 coding sequence is TGTGCCAGCAGTTACGGCCGGGACAGGGTGTTCCCGTATAATTCACCCCTCCACTTT. Translated: CASSYGRDRVFPYNSPLHF.

The CDR3 coding sequence is TGCAGTGCCCAAGGTAGCGGGGGGGCCTCAGAAGAGCAGTTCTTC. It specifies CSAQGSGGASEEQFF. V and J are TRBV20-1 and TRBJ2-1; 11 positions match TRBD2. CDR1 DFQATT and CDR2 SNEGSKA come from the germline V gene (reference sequence). With V trimmed by 6 bases and J by 10 bases, 14 bases remained unmatched. CDR3 size: 15 residues.

V and J are TRBV10-3 and TRBJ1-1, with unresolved D. Trimming cost V 5 bases and J 2 bases, with 12 bases left between them. In germline, CDR1 is ENHRY, CDR2 SYGVKD. The length of the CDR3 is 14 residues. The CDR3 loop reads CAISNPETNTEAFF. Written as DNA, the CDR3 is TGTGCCATCAGTAATCCAGAGACTAACACTGAAGCTTTCTTT.

This clonotype was seen a handful of times. The V gene is TRBV25-1, the J gene TRBJ2-7; D is possibly TRBD2 (6 bases). This CDR3 has 13 residues. Between the trimmed V and J ends, which lost 5 bases and 2 bases, there was a span of 10 bases. Germline values: CDR1 MGHDK, CDR2 SYGVNS. The CDR3 protein is CASSREAAYEQYF. The CDR3 nucleotides read TGTGCCAGCAGTAGGGAGGCCGCCTACGAGCAGTACTTC.

This clonotype was counted between two and nine times. The chain carries TRBV6-1 and TRBJ2-1, with 7 bases that match TRBD2. CDR1 is MNHNS and CDR2 is SASEGT in the germline V gene. The CDR3 is 16 residues long. V lost 0 bases, J lost 5 bases, and 7 bases stayed unmatched. The CDR3 loop is CASSEALMTSHNEQFF. The CDR3 DNA sequence: TGTGCCAGCAGTGAAGCCCTGATGACTAGCCACAATGAGCAGTTCTTC.

This clonotype was seen ten or more times. V is TRBV9 and J is TRBJ2-3; 11 bases fit TRBD2. CDR3 length equals 17 residues. From germline, CDR1 is SGDLS and CDR2 YYNGEE. Losses at the gene ends were 4 bases for V and 2 bases for J; bases not matched to a gene: 9. CDR3 sequence (DNA): TGTGCCAGCAGCCCCCCGGGACTAGCGGCCCTCACAGATACGCAGTATTTT. This encodes CASSPPGLAALTDTQYF.

V is TRBV9 and J is TRBJ2-3; D not resolved. This CDR3 has 15 amino acids. V dropped 0 bases and J dropped 0 bases, with 8 bases sitting between them. The germline V gene has CDR1 SGDLS and CDR2 YYNGEE. The CDR3 nucleotides are TGTGCCAGCAGCGTAGGGTCTTATAGCACAGATACGCAGTATTTT. Residues: CASSVGSYSTDTQYF.

This clonotype was found a few times. The chain uses TRBV27 and TRBJ2-1; the D call may be TRBD1 or TRBD2 (5 bases each). The CDR3 is 11 residues long. CDR1 and CDR2 (germline): MNHEY, SMNVEV (reference sequence). With 7 bases removed from V and 6 bases from J, the gap between germline ends came to 7 bases. CDR3 residues: CASTGRNEQFF. Written as DNA, the CDR3 is TGTGCCAGCACGGGGCGCAATGAGCAGTTCTTC.